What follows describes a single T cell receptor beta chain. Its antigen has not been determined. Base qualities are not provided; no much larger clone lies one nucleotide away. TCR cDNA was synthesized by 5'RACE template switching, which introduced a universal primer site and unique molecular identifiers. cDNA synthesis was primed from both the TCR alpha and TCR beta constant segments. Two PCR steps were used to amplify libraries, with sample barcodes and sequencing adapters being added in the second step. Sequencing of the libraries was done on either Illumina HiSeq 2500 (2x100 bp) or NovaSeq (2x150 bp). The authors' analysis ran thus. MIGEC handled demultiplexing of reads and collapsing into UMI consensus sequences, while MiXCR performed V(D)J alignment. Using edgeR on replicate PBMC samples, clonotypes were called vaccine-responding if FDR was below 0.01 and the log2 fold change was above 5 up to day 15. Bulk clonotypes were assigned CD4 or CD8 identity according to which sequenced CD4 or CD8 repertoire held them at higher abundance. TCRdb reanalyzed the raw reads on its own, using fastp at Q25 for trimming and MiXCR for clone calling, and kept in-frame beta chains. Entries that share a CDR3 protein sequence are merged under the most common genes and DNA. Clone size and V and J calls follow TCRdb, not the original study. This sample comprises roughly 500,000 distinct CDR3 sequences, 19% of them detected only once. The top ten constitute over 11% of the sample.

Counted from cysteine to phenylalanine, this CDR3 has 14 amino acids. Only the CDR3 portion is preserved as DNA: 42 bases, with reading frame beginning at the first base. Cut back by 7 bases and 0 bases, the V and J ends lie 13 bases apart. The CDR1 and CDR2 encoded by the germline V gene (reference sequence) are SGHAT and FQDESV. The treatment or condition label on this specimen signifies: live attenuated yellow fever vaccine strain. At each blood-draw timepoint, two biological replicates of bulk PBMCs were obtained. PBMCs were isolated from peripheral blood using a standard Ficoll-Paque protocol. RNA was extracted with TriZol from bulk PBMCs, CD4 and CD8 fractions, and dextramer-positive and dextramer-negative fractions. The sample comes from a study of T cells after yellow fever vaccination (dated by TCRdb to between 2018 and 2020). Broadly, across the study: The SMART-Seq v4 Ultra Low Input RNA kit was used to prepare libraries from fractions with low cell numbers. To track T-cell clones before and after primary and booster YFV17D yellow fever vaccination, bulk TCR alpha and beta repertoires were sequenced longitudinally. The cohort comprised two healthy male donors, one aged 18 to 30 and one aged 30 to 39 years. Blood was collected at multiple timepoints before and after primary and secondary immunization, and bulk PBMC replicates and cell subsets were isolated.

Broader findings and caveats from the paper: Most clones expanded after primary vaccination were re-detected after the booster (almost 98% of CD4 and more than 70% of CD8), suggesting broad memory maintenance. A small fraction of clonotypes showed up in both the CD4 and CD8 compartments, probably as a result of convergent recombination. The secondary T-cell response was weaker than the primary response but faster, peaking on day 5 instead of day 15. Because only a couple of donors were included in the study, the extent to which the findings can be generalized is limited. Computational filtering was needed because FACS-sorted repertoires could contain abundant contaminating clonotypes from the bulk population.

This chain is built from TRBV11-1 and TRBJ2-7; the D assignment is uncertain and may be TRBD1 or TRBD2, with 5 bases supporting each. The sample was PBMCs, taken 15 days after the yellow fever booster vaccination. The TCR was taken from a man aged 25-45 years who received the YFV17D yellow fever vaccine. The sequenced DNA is TGTGCCAGCACCGCGTGGGGGAGCTCCTACGAGCAGTACTTC. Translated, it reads CASTAWGSSYEQYF.